This T cell receptor (beta chain) came from a study of CD8 T cells in ankylosing spondylitis. Overall study findings and caveats: For ankylosing spondylitis blood, a TCR beta motif of roughly 8 highly homologous variants appeared characteristic.

A single record per CDR3 protein comes from TCRdb applying MiXCR to the 5' RACE reads. The sample has roughly 190,000 distinct CDR3 sequences, 9.5% to 15% seen once. The germline CDR1 and CDR2 sequences are SGHNT and YENEEA. Trimming took 0 bases from V and 4 from J, leaving 7 bases between them. The CDR3 spans 13 residues. In regard to this clonotype: The target antigen is unknown.

The sequenced material came from blood, either unsorted or a sorted T cell fraction (not recorded which). The chain couples TRBV11-3 to TRBJ2-7; unclear D gene. This receptor was taken from a male donor with ankylosing spondylitis or in good health (not recorded which). CDR3 in amino acids: CASSLDTIYEQYF. In DNA form, the CDR3 reads TGTGCCAGCAGCTTAGATACCATTTACGAGCAGTACTTC.